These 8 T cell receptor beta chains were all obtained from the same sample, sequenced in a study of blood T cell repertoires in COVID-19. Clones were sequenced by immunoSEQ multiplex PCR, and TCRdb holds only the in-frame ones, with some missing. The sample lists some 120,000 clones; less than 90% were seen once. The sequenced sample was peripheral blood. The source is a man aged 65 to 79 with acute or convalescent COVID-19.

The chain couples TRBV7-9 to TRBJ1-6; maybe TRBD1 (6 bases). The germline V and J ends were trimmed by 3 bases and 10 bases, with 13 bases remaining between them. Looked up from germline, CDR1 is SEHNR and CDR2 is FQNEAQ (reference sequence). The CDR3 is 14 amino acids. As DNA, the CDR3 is TGTGCCAGCAGCTTCACACAGGGTGCATCACCCCTCCACTTT. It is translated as CASSFTQGASPLHF.

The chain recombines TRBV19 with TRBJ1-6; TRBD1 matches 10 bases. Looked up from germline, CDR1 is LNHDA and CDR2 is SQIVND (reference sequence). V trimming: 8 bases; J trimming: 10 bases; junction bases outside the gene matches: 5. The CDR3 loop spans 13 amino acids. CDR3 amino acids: CASQDRGRSPLHF. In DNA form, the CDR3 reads TGTGCCAGTCAAGACAGGGGGCGATCACCCCTCCACTTT.

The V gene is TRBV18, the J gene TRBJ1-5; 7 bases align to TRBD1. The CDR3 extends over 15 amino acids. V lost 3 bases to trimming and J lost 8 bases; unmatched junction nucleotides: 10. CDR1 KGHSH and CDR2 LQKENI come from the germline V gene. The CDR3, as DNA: TGTGCCAGCTCACCCTTACAGGGGTCGGGGAAGCCCCAGCATTTT. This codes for CASSPLQGSGKPQHF.

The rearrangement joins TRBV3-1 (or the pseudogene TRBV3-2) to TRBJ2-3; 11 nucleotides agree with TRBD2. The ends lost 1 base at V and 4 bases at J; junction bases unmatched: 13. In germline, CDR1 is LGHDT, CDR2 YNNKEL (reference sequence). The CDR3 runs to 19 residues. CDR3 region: CASSQVFGASGGFADTQYF. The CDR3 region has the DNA TGTGCCAGCAGCCAAGTATTCGGGGCTAGCGGGGGGTTTGCAGATACGCAGTATTTT.

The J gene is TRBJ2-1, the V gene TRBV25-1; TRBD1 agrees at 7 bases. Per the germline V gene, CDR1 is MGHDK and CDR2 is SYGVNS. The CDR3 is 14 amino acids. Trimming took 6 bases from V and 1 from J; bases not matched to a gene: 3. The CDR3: CASRRQGSYNEQFF. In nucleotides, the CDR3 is TGTGCCAGCAGGAGACAGGGTTCCTACAATGAGCAGTTCTTC.

CDR3 in DNA: TGTGCCTGGAGTGTACATTCGGGTACCCACAATGAGCAGTTCTTC. Its translation: CAWSVHSGTHNEQFF. This chain connects TRBV30 to TRBJ2-1, with no clear D. In germline, CDR1 is GTSNPN, CDR2 SVGIG (reference sequence). The V and J ends lost 0 bases and 5 bases respectively, with 14 bases between them. The CDR3 runs 15 residues. Together with reference TRBV30 and TRBJ2-1, the CDR3 gives the full variable domain: SQTIHQWPATLVQPVGSPLSLECTVEGTSNPNLYWYRQAAGRGLQLLFYSVGIGQISSEVPQNLSASRPQDRQFILSSKKLLLSDSGFYLCAWSVHSGTHNEQFFGPGTRLTVL.

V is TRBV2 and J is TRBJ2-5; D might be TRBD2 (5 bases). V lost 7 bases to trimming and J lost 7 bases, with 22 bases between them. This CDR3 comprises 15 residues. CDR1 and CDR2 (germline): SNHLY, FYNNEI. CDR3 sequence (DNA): TGTGCCAGCAAAAGAGAAGCCGGGGTCCCAGGGACCCAGTACTTC. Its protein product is CASKREAGVPGTQYF.

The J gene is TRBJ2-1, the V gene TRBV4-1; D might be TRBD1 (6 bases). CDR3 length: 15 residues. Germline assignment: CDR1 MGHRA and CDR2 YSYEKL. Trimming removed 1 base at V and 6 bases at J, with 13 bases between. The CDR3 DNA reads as TGCGCCAGCAGCCAAGCGGCAGGGGTTGGCAATGAGCAGTTCTTC. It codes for CASSQAAGVGNEQFF.